A selection of T cell receptor beta chains follows, all from one sample in a study of blood T cell repertoires in COVID-19. Repertoires were generated with immunoSEQ multiplex PCR, while TCRdb's copy carries only in-frame clones and drops some. The sample lists more than 150,000 clones; around 87% were seen once. The sample was PBMCs or T cells enriched from blood (not recorded which). The receptor set was obtained from a woman in her 30s who had recovered from COVID-19. Each CDR3 is given without its conserved first and last residue. D genes are given only for firm matches.

D gene: -; V gene: TRBV9; J gene: TRBJ1-2; CDR3 protein: ASSVGSAQLPNYGYT
D gene: TRBD2; V gene: TRBV5-7; J gene: TRBJ2-3; CDR3 protein: ASSLGLAGGPSTDTQY
D gene: -; V gene: TRBV6-2/TRBV6-3; J gene: TRBJ2-5; CDR3 protein: ASSYSSLDQETQY
D gene: -; V gene: TRBV7-3; J gene: TRBJ2-2; CDR3 protein: ASSLSGVGSTGELF
D gene: -; V gene: TRBV7-7; J gene: TRBJ2-1; CDR3 protein: ASSSSAYNEQF
D gene: -; V gene: TRBV29-1; J gene: TRBJ1-1; CDR3 protein: SVDYRYTEAF
D gene: -; V gene: TRBV20-1; J gene: TRBJ1-1; CDR3 protein: SASHEAF
D gene: -; V gene: TRBV4-2; J gene: TRBJ2-2; CDR3 protein: ASSQEFFDTGELF
D gene: -; V gene: TRBV24-1; J gene: TRBJ1-2; CDR3 protein: ATSDWKRGRNYGYT
D gene: -; V gene: TRBV19; J gene: TRBJ1-2; CDR3 protein: ASSIGGQFYGYT
D gene: -; V gene: TRBV27; J gene: TRBJ1-1; CDR3 protein: ASSPLMGRNTEAF
D gene: TRBD2; V gene: TRBV7-6; J gene: TRBJ2-1; CDR3 protein: ASSIRLAGSVNEQF
D gene: TRBD1; V gene: TRBV13; J gene: TRBJ1-1; CDR3 protein: ASSFGTGGEAF
D gene: -; V gene: TRBV30; J gene: TRBJ1-4; CDR3 protein: AYRGGVNEKLF
D gene: TRBD1; V gene: TRBV7-2; J gene: TRBJ1-6; CDR3 protein: ASSRDRDSPLH
D gene: -; V gene: TRBV7-3; J gene: TRBJ2-2; CDR3 protein: ASSSGSGELF
D gene: -; V gene: TRBV5-6; J gene: TRBJ2-3; CDR3 protein: ASSLGRDTQY